Reported below is one T cell receptor (beta chain). Random hexamers were used to reverse transcribe about 0.45 to 1 ug of RNA. One entry per CDR3 protein, called by TCRdb with MiXCR from the immunoSEQ multiplex PCR reads. In the table there are about 140,000 distinct CDR3 sequences, about 95% of which are singletons. This sample was taken from a study of CD8 T cells in Susac syndrome. Germline CDR1 and CDR2: PRHDT and FYEKMQ (reference sequence). CDR3 size: 15 residues. Deletions cut 5 bases from V and 1 base from J, with 12 bases between. The chain employs TRBV13 and TRBJ1-5, with TRBD1 as a possible D gene (6 bases). This TCR came from a human donor with Susac syndrome. The sample comprised CD8+ T cells from PBMCs. CDR3 DNA sequence: TGTGCCAGCAGCCTGGGGGCAGGAAGCAATCAGCCCCAGCATTTT. This sequence encodes CASSLGAGSNQPQHF.